This is a list of T cell receptor beta chains from one sample in a study of T-cell memory formation after mild COVID-19. TCRdb fed the 5' RACE reads into MiXCR, producing one record per CDR3 protein. The sample holds around 200,000 distinct CDR3 sequences, roughly a tenth seen once. The sample taken for sequencing was PBMCs or a T cell subset sorted from them (not recorded which). The source of these receptors is a man aged 18 to 30 who had mild COVID-19 (a few samples of this study predate the infection). Cell type and time point are not known. Each CDR3 is given with its conserved first and last residue. D genes are given only for firm matches. The size entry is marked missing in some rows and otherwise reads once, few, many or a size class.

j_call d_call clone_size v_call cdr3_nt cdr3_aa
TRBJ1-2 - - TRBV7-2 TGTGCCAGCAGCCTTAACGGTTTTTATGGCTACACCTTC CASSLNGFYGYTF
TRBJ1-2 - - TRBV9 TGTGCCAGCAGCGCGGTGGCCGGCGGGAATGGCTACACCTTC CASSAVAGGNGYTF
TRBJ2-3 - few TRBV30 TGTGCCCGGCGGGGGCTGAGGACAGATACGCAGTATTTT CARRGLRTDTQYF
TRBJ1-1 - - TRBV4-1 TGCGCCAGCAGCCAAGACGCCCACGCCACTGAAGCTTTCTTT CASSQDAHATEAFF
TRBJ2-5 - many TRBV28 TGTGCCAGCAGTTTGTCCCAGGCCCAAGAGACCCAGTACTTC CASSLSQAQETQYF
TRBJ1-5 - - TRBV7-8 TGTGCCAGCAGCTGGGGGGGCGTCAGGTTCAATCAGCCCCAGCATTTT CASSWGGVRFNQPQHF
TRBJ2-1 - - TRBV4-3 TGCGCCAGCAGCCAAGATCTTACTATTTATGAGCAGTTCTTC CASSQDLTIYEQFF
TRBJ2-3 - many TRBV6-2/TRBV6-3 TGTGCCAGCAGTTATGGGCCCGATACGCAGTATTTT CASSYGPDTQYF
TRBJ2-7 TRBD1 few TRBV5-1 TGCGCCAGCAGCTTGGGGGACAGCCCCTACGAGCAGTACTTC CASSLGDSPYEQYF
TRBJ1-2 - few TRBV4-3 TGCGCCAGCAGCCAAGATCACCGGGATGGCTACACCTTC CASSQDHRDGYTF
TRBJ2-1 - many TRBV2 TGTGCCAGCAGTTCACAGGGAAATGAGCAGTTCTTC CASSSQGNEQFF
TRBJ2-3 - few TRBV20-1 TGCAGTCCTGACCCGGAACGCCGTGGCACAGATACGCAGTATTTT CSPDPERRGTDTQYF
TRBJ1-2 - few TRBV5-1 TGCGCCAGCAGCTTGGGGCGGGGCGACAATGGCTACACCTTC CASSLGRGDNGYTF
TRBJ2-3 - few TRBV7-3 TGTGCCAGCAGCTTAAACCCGCAGGGCACAGATACGCAGTATTTT CASSLNPQGTDTQYF
TRBJ2-7 TRBD1 few TRBV5-1 TGCGCCAGCAGCTTCCCAGGGGGCGGCGAGCAGTACTTC CASSFPGGGEQYF
TRBJ1-2 - few TRBV7-2 TGTGCCAGCAGCTTCCCCTTAGGTGGCTACACCTTC CASSFPLGGYTF
TRBJ1-1 - - TRBV28 TGTGCCAGCAGCCCCATTTGGGTCACTGAAGCTTTCTTT CASSPIWVTEAFF
TRBJ1-4 - - TRBV7-2 TGTGCCAGCAGCTTTGGACCTTCTGAAAAACTGTTTTTT CASSFGPSEKLFF
TRBJ2-3 - few TRBV9 TGTGCCAGCAGCGTAGGACACTCCACAGATACGCAGTATTTT CASSVGHSTDTQYF
TRBJ1-1 - few TRBV29-1 TGCAGCGTGCTCACAGTTCCCACTGAAGCTTTCTTT CSVLTVPTEAFF
TRBJ2-1 - many TRBV20-1 TGCAGTGCCCTTGGTAGCGGCTTGAATGAGCAGTTCTTC CSALGSGLNEQFF
TRBJ1-1 - - TRBV5-1 TGCGCCAGCAGCTTGCTCCCAACCTACAGGGATTTGGGGAACACTGAAGCTTTCTTT CASSLLPTYRDLGNTEAFF
TRBJ1-1 - - TRBV11-2 TGTGCCAGCAGCTTAGAGCTCTCGCGGGGTAGATCGTCGGCTTTCTTT CASSLELSRGRSSAFF
TRBJ1-1 - few TRBV20-1 TGCAGTGCTACCCCTGGGGGGCGGGACACTGAAGCTTTCTTT CSATPGGRDTEAFF
TRBJ1-1 - - TRBV6-2/TRBV6-3 TGTGCCAGCAGAAAACAGGTTAGAGCTGAAGCTTTCTTT CASRKQVRAEAFF
TRBJ1-1 TRBD1 - TRBV5-5 TGTGCCAGCAGCTTGCAGGGGGCTGCAGCTTTCTTT CASSLQGAAAFF
TRBJ2-5 TRBD2 - TRBV20-1 TGCAGTGCCCTCCGTGGTAGCGGGGGGGCCTACCGGGAGACCCAGTACTTC CSALRGSGGAYRETQYF
TRBJ2-1 - - TRBV29-1 TGCAGCGTTGCTGGGCGGGACTACAATGAGCAGTTCTTC CSVAGRDYNEQFF
TRBJ2-3 TRBD1 - TRBV11-2 TGTGCCAGCAGCTTAGTTAGGGGGCCGGGTACGCAGTATTTT CASSLVRGPGTQYF
TRBJ2-1 - - TRBV7-2 TGTGCCAGCAGCTTAATAGTCGGGGAGCAGTTCTTC CASSLIVGEQFF
TRBJ2-3 - few TRBV5-1 TGCGCCAGCAGCTTGGCTACACCTTCTAGCACAGATACGCAGTATTTT CASSLATPSSTDTQYF
TRBJ2-5 TRBD2 - TRBV5-4 TGTGCCAGCAGCCCTGGACTAGCGGTACAAGAGACCCAGTACTTC CASSPGLAVQETQYF